The entry below gives a single TCR beta chain sequence along with its context. Its antigen is as yet unknown. The record originates from a study of shared clonotypes between healthy human individuals. Clones were read by immunoSEQ multiplex PCR, and TCRdb kept only the in-frame ones, dropping some. The repertoire includes over 2 million clones, 85% to 95% of them detected once, and 0.1% to 0.15% sits in the top ten. Germline-derived CDR1 and CDR2 are SGHNT and YYREEE (reference sequence). The V end lost 3 bases, the J end lost 1 base, and 10 bases lay between the germline ends. The CDR3 has 15 amino acids. Study-wide results and caveats: Few donors restricted represented genetic and exposure-history diversity.

This TCR came from a man younger than 35 in good health. The specimen was naive CD4+ T cells sorted from blood. This sample's subset: CD45RA+ positively selected. The chain couples TRBV5-4 to TRBJ2-2; D uncertain. CDR3 loop: CASSSAILNTGELFF. The CDR3 DNA reads as TGTGCCAGCAGCTCGGCGATCCTGAACACCGGGGAGCTGTTTTTT.